The 21 T cell receptor beta chains below were found in one sample sequenced in a study of T cell repertoires in ileal Crohn's disease. Generated by immunoSEQ multiplex PCR, the TCRdb table keeps only in-frame clones and is missing some. The sample shows roughly 9,600 clones, over 65% of them seen only once. The sequencing sample was made of ileal tissue. These TCRs come from an adult with Crohn's disease.

J is TRBJ2-7 and V is TRBV15; 8 bases agree with TRBD1. The CDR3 covers 14 residues. Trimming took 1 base from V and 7 from J; bases not matched to a gene: 6. The germline CDR1 and CDR2 sequences are LNHNV and YYDKDF (reference sequence). Here the CDR3 reads CATSRGPTGGEQYF. CDR3 DNA sequence: TGTGCCACCAGCAGAGGCCCCACAGGGGGAGAGCAGTACTTC.

This chain joins TRBV6-1 and TRBJ1-3, with 7 bases fitting TRBD1. This CDR3 has 16 amino acids. The germline V gene has CDR1 MNHNS and CDR2 SASEGT. After removal of 4 bases from V and 0 bases from J, the junction contained 6 bases not matched to a gene. CDR3 DNA sequence: TGTGCCAGCAGTGTTGGGACAGCGAGCTCTGGAAACACCATATATTTT. Amino acids: CASSVGTASSGNTIYF.

V is TRBV5-1 and J is TRBJ1-1, with D maybe TRBD1 (6 bases). The CDR3 is 18 amino acids. The germline V and J ends were trimmed by 2 bases and 3 bases, with 23 bases remaining between them. From germline, CDR1 is SGHRS and CDR2 YFSETQ. The CDR3 coding sequence is TGCGCCAGCAGCTTTGACGGACAGACTCTACAAGGTGACACTGAAGCTTTCTTT. This translates into CASSFDGQTLQGDTEAFF.

This clone turned up a few times. This chain uses TRBV6-1 with TRBJ2-7; D call uncertain. The CDR3 length is 12 residues. V lost 6 bases, J lost 9 bases, and 15 bases lay in between. Germline CDR1 reads MNHNS; CDR2 reads SASEGT. The CDR3 protein is CASSQTSRGQYF. CDR3 in DNA: TGTGCCAGCAGCCAAACAAGCAGAGGGCAGTACTTC.

The rearrangement joins TRBV5-1 to TRBJ2-1; 9 bases align to TRBD2. CDR1 SGHRS and CDR2 YFSETQ come from the germline V gene. The J segment lost 6 bases and the V segment lost 4 bases, leaving 11 bases of the junction unmatched. This CDR3 region has 16 residues. The CDR3 nucleotides read TGCGCCAGCAGCATGATGGCTAGCGGGGCGGGCAATGAGCAGTTCTTC. Its translation: CASSMMASGAGNEQFF.

This clone was detected only a few times. V gene TRBV11-2 combines with J gene TRBJ2-5, with D maybe TRBD1 (5 bases). This CDR3 contains 14 residues. V was shortened by 2 bases and J by 5 bases, with 12 bases between the two germline ends. In germline, CDR1 is SGHAT, CDR2 FQNNGV. In nucleotides, the CDR3 is TGTGCCAGCAGCTTACAGGGCCCACGGGAGACCCAGTACTTC. It codes for CASSLQGPRETQYF.

The chain joins TRBV11-3 to TRBJ2-7; a weak D match, TRBD1 (6 bases). There are 14 residues in the CDR3. In germline, CDR1 is SGHNT, CDR2 YENEEA. Deletions cut 5 bases from V and 6 bases from J, with 17 bases between. The CDR3 sequence is CASSEQGIWSEQYF. CDR3 sequence (DNA): TGTGCCAGCAGCGAACAGGGCATCTGGAGCGAGCAGTACTTC.

V gene TRBV9 combines with J gene TRBJ2-5; 13 bases agree with TRBD2. CDR1 and CDR2 (germline): SGDLS, YYNGEE. J gave up 1 base and V 2 bases, and 2 bases lay outside the gene matches. The CDR3 has 16 residues. CDR3 coding DNA: TGTGCCAGCAGCGTGGGACTAGCGGGACCCCAAGAGACCCAGTACTTC. Translation: CASSVGLAGPQETQYF.

The chain is built from TRBV19 and TRBJ2-1; the match to TRBD1 covers 8 bases. The CDR3 runs 15 residues. After removal of 10 bases from V and 7 bases from J, the junction contained 15 bases not matched to a gene. Per the germline V gene, CDR1 is LNHDA and CDR2 is SQIVND (reference sequence). The DNA of the CDR3 is TGTGCCATTAAAACATGGGACAGGTCCAATAATGAGCAGTTCTTC. Protein sequence: CAIKTWDRSNNEQFF.

This clone was detected only a few times. The chain combines TRBV30 with TRBJ1-2; D gene unclear. This CDR3 is 13 amino acids long. With 0 bases removed from V and 4 bases from J, the gap between germline ends came to 9 bases. CDR1 and CDR2 from the germline V gene are GTSNPN and SVGIG (reference sequence). The CDR3 coding sequence is TGTGCCTGGAGTGTCCAGGTCTCCTATGGCTACACCTTC. Translating it yields CAWSVQVSYGYTF.

This clone was seen a few times. This chain links TRBV9 with TRBJ2-7; 15 bases fit TRBD2. The CDR3 runs to 15 residues. V lost 2 bases, J lost 4 bases, and 1 base stayed unmatched. Looked up from germline, CDR1 is SGDLS and CDR2 is YYNGEE. Here the CDR3 reads CASSVGLAGGYEQYF. The CDR3 DNA sequence: TGTGCCAGCAGCGTCGGACTAGCGGGAGGGTACGAGCAGTACTTC.

The chain joins TRBV28 to TRBJ1-5; D is unresolved. From germline, CDR1 is MDHEN and CDR2 SYDVKM. V was trimmed by 8 bases and J by 2 bases, leaving 7 bases between them. The CDR3 runs to 12 residues. The CDR3 is CASSRGNQPQHF. The CDR3 DNA is TGTGCCAGCTCCCGGGGCAATCAGCCCCAGCATTTT.

The sample holds a few counts of this clone. The chain employs TRBV6-1 and TRBJ1-1; 7 nucleotides align to TRBD1. The CDR3 length is 14 residues. V lost 1 base, J lost 6 bases, and 5 bases stayed unmatched. Germline assignment: CDR1 MNHNS and CDR2 SASEGT. The CDR3 here is CASSEVWDSAEAFF. CDR3 bases: TGTGCCAGCAGTGAAGTTTGGGACAGCGCTGAAGCTTTCTTT.

This rearrangement joins TRBV6-1 to TRBJ1-5, with D perhaps matching TRBD1 (6 bases). The CDR3 covers 15 residues. V was shortened by 6 bases and J by 3 bases, with 15 bases between the two germline ends. Germline CDR1 is MNHNS and CDR2 is SASEGT. CDR3 residues: CASSAMGQSNQPQHF. For the CDR3, the DNA is TGTGCCAGCAGCGCTATGGGACAATCCAATCAGCCCCAGCATTTT.

V and J are TRBV11-2 and TRBJ2-7; 15 bases are shared with TRBD2. V dropped 5 bases and J dropped 6; count of bases not matched to a gene: 8. Germline V gene lookup returns CDR1 SGHAT and CDR2 FQNNGV. CDR3 length equals 16 residues. The chain's CDR3 is CASSTGLAGGSGEQYF. The DNA for the CDR3 is TGTGCCAGCAGCACCGGACTAGCGGGAGGGTCTGGCGAGCAGTACTTC.

This chain uses TRBV9 with TRBJ2-3, with TRBD2 matching 8 bases. The CDR3 contains 16 residues. Germline lookup yields CDR1 SGDLS and CDR2 YYNGEE. V trimming: 0 bases; J trimming: 2 bases; junction bases outside the gene matches: 5. CDR3 DNA sequence: TGTGCCAGCAGCGTAGTGAGCGGGGGAAACACAGATACGCAGTATTTT. This gives the protein CASSVVSGGNTDTQYF.

The chain is built from TRBV6-5 and TRBJ2-4; TRBD2 agrees at 10 bases. Germline CDR1 reads MNHEY; CDR2 reads SVGAGI. There are 15 residues in the CDR3. The V and J ends lost 0 bases and 6 bases, in that order; junction bases with no gene match: 2. The CDR3 is CASSYSPSGRNIQYF. CDR3 coding DNA: TGTGCCAGCAGTTACTCCCCTAGCGGGAGAAACATTCAGTACTTC.

By share of the sample, this clone is medium-sized (0.01 to 0.1%). The chain uses TRBV2 and TRBJ2-1; 7 positions match TRBD2. The CDR3 has 15 residues. Germline lookup yields CDR1 SNHLY and CDR2 FYNNEI. V was pared by 11 bases and J by 4 bases, with 14 bases of the junction left unmatched. The CDR3 DNA sequence: TGTGCCCAGCAAAATAGGCGGGGGAGATACAATGAGCAGTTCTTC. This codes for CAQQNRRGRYNEQFF.

The chain recombines TRBV9 with TRBJ1-1, with 9 bases that match TRBD1. The CDR3 runs 16 residues. V trimming: 0 bases; J trimming: 1 base; junction bases outside the gene matches: 4. Germline CDR1 and CDR2: SGDLS and YYNGEE. CDR3 nucleotide sequence: TGTGCCAGCAGCGTAGATGACAGGGGGGGGAACACTGAAGCTTTCTTT. Translating it yields CASSVDDRGGNTEAFF.

This chain joins TRBV5-6 and TRBJ2-4, with D perhaps TRBD2 (6 bases). This CDR3 spans 17 amino acids. The V end was cut by 4 bases, the J end by 0 bases, with 17 bases between. Germline CDR1 SGHDT, CDR2 YYEEEE. The CDR3 DNA follows: TGTGCCAGCAGCCCCGTGGGGGGAGCACTAGCCAAAAACATTCAGTACTTC. Encoded protein: CASSPVGGALAKNIQYF.

This rearrangement joins TRBV5-4 to TRBJ2-2; 8 bases are shared with TRBD2. Germline CDR1 reads SGHNT; CDR2 reads YYREEE (reference sequence). The length of the CDR3 is 15 residues. The V segment lost 0 bases and the J segment 6 bases; nucleotides outside the gene matches: 4. The CDR3 DNA reads as TGTGCCAGCAGCTTGGAGACGGGGGGGGCCGGGGAGCTGTTTTTT. Protein sequence: CASSLETGGAGELFF. Full variable domain (outside the CDR3, taken from reference TRBV5-4 and TRBJ2-2): ETGVTQSPTHLIKTRGQQVTLRCSSQSGHNTVSWYQQALGQGPQFIFQYYREEENGRGNFPPRFSGLQFPNYSSELNVNALELDDSALYLCASSLETGGAGELFFGEGSRLTVL.